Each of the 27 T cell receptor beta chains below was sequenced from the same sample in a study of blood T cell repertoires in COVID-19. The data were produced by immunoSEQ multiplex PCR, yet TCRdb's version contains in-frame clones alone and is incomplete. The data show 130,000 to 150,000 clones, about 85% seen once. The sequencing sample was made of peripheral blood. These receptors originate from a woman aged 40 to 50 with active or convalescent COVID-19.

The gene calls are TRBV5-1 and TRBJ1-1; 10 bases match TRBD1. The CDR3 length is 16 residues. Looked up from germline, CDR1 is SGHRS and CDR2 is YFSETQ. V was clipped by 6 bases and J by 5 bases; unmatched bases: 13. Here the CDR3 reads CASIKGYGDRGTEAFF. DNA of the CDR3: TGCGCCAGCATCAAAGGTTATGGGGACAGGGGTACTGAAGCTTTCTTT.

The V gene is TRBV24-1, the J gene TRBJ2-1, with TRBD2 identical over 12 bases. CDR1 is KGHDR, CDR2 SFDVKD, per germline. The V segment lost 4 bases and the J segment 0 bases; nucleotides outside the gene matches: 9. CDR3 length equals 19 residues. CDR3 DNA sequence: TGTGCCACCAGTGACCGCAGTACTAGCGGGGGGAGCTCCTACAATGAGCAGTTCTTC. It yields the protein CATSDRSTSGGSSYNEQFF.

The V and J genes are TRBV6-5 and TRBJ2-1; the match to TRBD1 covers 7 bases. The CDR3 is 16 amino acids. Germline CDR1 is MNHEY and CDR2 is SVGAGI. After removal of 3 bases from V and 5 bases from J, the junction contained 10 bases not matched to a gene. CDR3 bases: TGTGCCAGCAGTTATTCCGACAGGGATGTAGACAATGAGCAGTTCTTC. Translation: CASSYSDRDVDNEQFF.

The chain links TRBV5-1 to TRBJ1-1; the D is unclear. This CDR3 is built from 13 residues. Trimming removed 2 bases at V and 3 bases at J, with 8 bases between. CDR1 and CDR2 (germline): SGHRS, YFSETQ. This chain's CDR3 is CASSFTGDTEAFF. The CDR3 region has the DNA TGCGCCAGCAGCTTTACCGGGGACACTGAAGCTTTCTTT.

The DNA for the CDR3 is TGTGCCAGCAGTCCAGGACAGGCTAATAATTCACCCCTCCACTTT. Protein: CASSPGQANNSPLHF. The genes are TRBV28 and TRBJ1-6, with 7 nucleotides matching TRBD1. The CDR3 sequence is 15 residues long. V gave up 5 bases and J gave up 5 bases; unmatched junction bases: 6. Germline loops: CDR1 MDHEN, CDR2 SYDVKM.

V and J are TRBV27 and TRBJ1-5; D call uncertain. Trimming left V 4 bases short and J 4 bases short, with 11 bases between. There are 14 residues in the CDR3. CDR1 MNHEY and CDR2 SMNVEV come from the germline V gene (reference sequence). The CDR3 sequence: CASSSPSRNQPQHF. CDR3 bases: TGTGCCAGCAGTTCCCCCTCGCGGAATCAGCCCCAGCATTTT.

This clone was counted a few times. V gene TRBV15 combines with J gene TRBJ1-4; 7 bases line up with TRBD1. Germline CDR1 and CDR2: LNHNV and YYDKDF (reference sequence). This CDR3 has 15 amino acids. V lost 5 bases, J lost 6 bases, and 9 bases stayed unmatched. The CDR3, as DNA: TGTGCCACCAGCGAAGGGGGCGGATGGGATGAAAAACTGTTTTTT. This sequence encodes CATSEGGGWDEKLFF.

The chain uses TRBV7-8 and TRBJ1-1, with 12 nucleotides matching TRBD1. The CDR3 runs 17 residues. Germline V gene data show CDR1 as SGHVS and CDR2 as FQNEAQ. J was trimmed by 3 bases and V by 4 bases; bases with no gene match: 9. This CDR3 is CASSSQPGQGADTEAFF. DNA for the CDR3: TGTGCCAGCAGCTCCCAACCGGGACAGGGGGCAGACACTGAAGCTTTCTTT.

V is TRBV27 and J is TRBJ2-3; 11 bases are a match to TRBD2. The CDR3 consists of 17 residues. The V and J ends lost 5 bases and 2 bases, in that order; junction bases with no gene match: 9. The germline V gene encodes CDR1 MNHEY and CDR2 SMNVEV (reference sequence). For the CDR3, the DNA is TGTGCCAGCAGTCTGTGGGGGACTAGCGGATACACAGATACGCAGTATTTT. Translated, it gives CASSLWGTSGYTDTQYF.

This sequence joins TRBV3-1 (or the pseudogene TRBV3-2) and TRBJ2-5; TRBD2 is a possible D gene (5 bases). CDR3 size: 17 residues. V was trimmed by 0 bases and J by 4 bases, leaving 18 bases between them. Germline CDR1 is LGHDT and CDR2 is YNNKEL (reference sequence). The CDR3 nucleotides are TGTGCCAGCAGCCAAGATTTTGTGGGCGGGCGTATAGAGACCCAGTACTTC. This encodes CASSQDFVGGRIETQYF.

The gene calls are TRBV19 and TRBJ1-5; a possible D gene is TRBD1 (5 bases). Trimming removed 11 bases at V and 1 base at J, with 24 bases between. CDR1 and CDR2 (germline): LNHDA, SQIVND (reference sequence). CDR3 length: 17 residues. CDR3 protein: CASLPRHTGGSNQPQHF. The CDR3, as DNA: TGTGCCTCACTCCCGAGGCACACCGGGGGGAGCAATCAGCCCCAGCATTTT. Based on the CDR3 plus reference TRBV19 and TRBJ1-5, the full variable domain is DGGITQSPKYLFRKEGQNVTLSCEQNLNHDAMYWYRQDPGQGLRLIYYSQIVNDFQKGDIAEGYSVSREKKESFPLTVTSAQKNPTAFYLCASLPRHTGGSNQPQHFGDGTRLSIL.

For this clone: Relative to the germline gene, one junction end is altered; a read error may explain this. The CDR3, as DNA: TGTGTCAGCAGTTACTCTAAACAGGGGATAACTGAAGCTTTCTTT. Its protein product is CVSSYSKQGITEAFF. This chain joins TRBV6-5 and TRBJ1-1; 7 bases align to TRBD1. The germline gives CDR1 MNHEY, CDR2 SVGAGI. The CDR3 covers 15 residues.

This CDR3 reads CATQTGGFSGNTIYF. The CDR3 bases are TGTGCCACCCAGACAGGGGGTTTCTCTGGAAACACCATATATTTT. The rearrangement joins TRBV10-3 to TRBJ1-3; TRBD1 aligns across 9 bases. This CDR3 has 15 amino acids. CDR1 and CDR2 (germline): ENHRY, SYGVKD. The ends lost 10 bases at V and 0 bases at J; junction bases unmatched: 7.

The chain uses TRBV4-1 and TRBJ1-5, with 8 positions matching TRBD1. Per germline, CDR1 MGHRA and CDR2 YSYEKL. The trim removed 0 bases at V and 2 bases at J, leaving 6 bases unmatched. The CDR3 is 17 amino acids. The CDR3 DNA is TGCGCCAGCAGCCAAGATCTGGACAGGGCGCGCAATCAGCCCCAGCATTTT. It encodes CASSQDLDRARNQPQHF.

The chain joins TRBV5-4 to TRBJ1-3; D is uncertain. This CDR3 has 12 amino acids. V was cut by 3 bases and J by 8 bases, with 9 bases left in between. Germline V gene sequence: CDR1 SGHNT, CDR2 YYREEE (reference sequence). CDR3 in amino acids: CASSSSVDTIYF. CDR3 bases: TGTGCCAGCAGCTCGTCGGTTGACACCATATATTTT.

The CDR3 here is CASSLFMGVYGYTF. DNA of the CDR3: TGTGCCAGCAGTTTATTCATGGGCGTCTATGGCTACACCTTC. V gene TRBV28 combines with J gene TRBJ1-2; D is uncertain. Germline CDR1 MDHEN, CDR2 SYDVKM. There are 14 residues in the CDR3. V lost 1 base and J 4 bases, leaving 10 bases between the germline ends.

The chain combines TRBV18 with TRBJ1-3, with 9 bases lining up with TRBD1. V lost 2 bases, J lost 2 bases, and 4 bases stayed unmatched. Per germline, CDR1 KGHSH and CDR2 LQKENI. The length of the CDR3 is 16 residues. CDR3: CASSPGQGRTGNTIYF. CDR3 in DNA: TGTGCCAGCTCACCAGGACAGGGGCGCACTGGAAACACCATATATTTT. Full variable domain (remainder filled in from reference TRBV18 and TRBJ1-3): NAGVMQNPRHLVRRRGQEARLRCSPMKGHSHVYWYRQLPEEGLKFMVYLQKENIIDESGMPKERFSAEFPKEGPSILRIQQVVRGDSAAYFCASSPGQGRTGNTIYFGEGSWLTVV.

CDR3 DNA: TGTGCCAGCAGCTTTACAGGGGCGACCCAGTACTTC. Residues: CASSFTGATQYF. V gene TRBV5-6 combines with J gene TRBJ2-5; 7 nucleotides align to TRBD1. V shed 2 bases, J shed 7 bases, and the junction held 2 bases outside the gene matches. Germline CDR1 and CDR2: SGHDT and YYEEEE. This CDR3 region has 12 residues.

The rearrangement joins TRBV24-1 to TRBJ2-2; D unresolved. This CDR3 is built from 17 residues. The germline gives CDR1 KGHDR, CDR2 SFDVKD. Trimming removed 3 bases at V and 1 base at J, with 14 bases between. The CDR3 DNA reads TGTGCCACCAGTGATCCCCCTCACCGCGGGAACACCGGGGAGCTGTTTTTT. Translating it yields CATSDPPHRGNTGELFF.

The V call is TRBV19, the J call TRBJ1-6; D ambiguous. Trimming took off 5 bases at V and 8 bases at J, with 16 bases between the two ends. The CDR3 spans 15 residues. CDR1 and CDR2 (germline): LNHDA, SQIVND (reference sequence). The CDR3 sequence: CASSRRRAGDSPLHF. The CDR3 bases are TGTGCCAGTAGTCGGAGGAGGGCTGGGGATTCACCCCTCCACTTT.

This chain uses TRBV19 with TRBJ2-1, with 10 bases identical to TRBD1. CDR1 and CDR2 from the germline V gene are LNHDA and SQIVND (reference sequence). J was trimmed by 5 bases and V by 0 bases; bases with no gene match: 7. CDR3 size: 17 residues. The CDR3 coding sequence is TGTGCCAGTAGTATAGATCGGGGGACAGGGGCCCACAATGAGCAGTTCTTC. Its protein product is CASSIDRGTGAHNEQFF.

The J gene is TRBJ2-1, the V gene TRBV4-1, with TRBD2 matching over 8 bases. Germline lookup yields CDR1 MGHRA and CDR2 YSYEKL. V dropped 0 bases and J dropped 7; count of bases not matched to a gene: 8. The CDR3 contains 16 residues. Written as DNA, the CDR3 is TGCGCCAGCAGCCAAGATGGGTCGGGAGGGTTGAATGAGCAGTTCTTC. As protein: CASSQDGSGGLNEQFF.

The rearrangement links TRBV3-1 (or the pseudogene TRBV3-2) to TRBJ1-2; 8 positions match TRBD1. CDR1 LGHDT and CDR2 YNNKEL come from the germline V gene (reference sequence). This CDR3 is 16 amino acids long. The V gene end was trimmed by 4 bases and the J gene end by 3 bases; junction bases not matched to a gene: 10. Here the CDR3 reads CASSRSTGADYYGYTF. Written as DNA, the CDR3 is TGTGCCAGCAGCCGCTCGACAGGGGCGGATTACTATGGCTACACCTTC.

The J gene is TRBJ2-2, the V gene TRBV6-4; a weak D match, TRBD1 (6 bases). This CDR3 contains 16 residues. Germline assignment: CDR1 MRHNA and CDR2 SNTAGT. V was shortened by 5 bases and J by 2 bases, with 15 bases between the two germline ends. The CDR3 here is CASSKMGTRNTGELFF. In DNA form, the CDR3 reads TGTGCCAGCAGTAAAATGGGGACAAGAAACACCGGGGAGCTGTTTTTT.

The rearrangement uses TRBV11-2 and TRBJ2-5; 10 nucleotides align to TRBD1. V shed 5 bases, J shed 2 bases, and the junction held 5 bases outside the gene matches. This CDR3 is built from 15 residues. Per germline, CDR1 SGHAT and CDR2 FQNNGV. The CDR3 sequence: CASSPRTGGQETQYF. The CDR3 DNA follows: TGTGCCAGCAGCCCTCGGACAGGGGGACAAGAGACCCAGTACTTC.

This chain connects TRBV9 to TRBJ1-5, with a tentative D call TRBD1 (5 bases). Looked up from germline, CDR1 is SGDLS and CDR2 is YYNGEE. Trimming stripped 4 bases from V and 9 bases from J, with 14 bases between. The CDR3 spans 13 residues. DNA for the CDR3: TGTGCCAGCAGCCCCACAGGCTTTAGGCCCCAGCATTTT. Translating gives CASSPTGFRPQHF. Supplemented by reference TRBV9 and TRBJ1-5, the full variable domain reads DSGVTQTPKHLITATGQRVTLRCSPRSGDLSVYWYQQSLDQGLQFLIQYYNGEERAKGNILERFSAQQFPDLHSELNLSSLELGDSALYFCASSPTGFRPQHFGDGTRLSIL.

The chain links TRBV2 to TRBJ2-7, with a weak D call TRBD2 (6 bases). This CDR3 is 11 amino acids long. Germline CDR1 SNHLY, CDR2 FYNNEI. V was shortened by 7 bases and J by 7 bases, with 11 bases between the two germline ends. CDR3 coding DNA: TGTGCCAGCAAGAGGAGGGATGAGCAGTACTTC. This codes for CASKRRDEQYF.